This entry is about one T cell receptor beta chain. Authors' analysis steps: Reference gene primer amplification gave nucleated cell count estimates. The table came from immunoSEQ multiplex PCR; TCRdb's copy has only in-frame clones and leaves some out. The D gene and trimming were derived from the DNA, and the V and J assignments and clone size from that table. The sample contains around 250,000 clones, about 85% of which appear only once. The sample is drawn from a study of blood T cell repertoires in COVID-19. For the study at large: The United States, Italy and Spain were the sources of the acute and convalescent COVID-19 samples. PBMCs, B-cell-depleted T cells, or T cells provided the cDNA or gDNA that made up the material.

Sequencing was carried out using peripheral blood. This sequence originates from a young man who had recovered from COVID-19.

The CDR3 here is CASSLGRMNTEAFF. The CDR3 DNA follows: TGTGCCAGCAGTTTAGGCAGGATGAACACTGAAGCTTTCTTT. This sequence joins TRBV27 and TRBJ1-1; D call uncertain. Trimming stripped 2 bases from V and 0 bases from J, with 7 bases between. Germline V gene sequence: CDR1 MNHEY, CDR2 SMNVEV (reference sequence). This CDR3 comprises 14 residues.